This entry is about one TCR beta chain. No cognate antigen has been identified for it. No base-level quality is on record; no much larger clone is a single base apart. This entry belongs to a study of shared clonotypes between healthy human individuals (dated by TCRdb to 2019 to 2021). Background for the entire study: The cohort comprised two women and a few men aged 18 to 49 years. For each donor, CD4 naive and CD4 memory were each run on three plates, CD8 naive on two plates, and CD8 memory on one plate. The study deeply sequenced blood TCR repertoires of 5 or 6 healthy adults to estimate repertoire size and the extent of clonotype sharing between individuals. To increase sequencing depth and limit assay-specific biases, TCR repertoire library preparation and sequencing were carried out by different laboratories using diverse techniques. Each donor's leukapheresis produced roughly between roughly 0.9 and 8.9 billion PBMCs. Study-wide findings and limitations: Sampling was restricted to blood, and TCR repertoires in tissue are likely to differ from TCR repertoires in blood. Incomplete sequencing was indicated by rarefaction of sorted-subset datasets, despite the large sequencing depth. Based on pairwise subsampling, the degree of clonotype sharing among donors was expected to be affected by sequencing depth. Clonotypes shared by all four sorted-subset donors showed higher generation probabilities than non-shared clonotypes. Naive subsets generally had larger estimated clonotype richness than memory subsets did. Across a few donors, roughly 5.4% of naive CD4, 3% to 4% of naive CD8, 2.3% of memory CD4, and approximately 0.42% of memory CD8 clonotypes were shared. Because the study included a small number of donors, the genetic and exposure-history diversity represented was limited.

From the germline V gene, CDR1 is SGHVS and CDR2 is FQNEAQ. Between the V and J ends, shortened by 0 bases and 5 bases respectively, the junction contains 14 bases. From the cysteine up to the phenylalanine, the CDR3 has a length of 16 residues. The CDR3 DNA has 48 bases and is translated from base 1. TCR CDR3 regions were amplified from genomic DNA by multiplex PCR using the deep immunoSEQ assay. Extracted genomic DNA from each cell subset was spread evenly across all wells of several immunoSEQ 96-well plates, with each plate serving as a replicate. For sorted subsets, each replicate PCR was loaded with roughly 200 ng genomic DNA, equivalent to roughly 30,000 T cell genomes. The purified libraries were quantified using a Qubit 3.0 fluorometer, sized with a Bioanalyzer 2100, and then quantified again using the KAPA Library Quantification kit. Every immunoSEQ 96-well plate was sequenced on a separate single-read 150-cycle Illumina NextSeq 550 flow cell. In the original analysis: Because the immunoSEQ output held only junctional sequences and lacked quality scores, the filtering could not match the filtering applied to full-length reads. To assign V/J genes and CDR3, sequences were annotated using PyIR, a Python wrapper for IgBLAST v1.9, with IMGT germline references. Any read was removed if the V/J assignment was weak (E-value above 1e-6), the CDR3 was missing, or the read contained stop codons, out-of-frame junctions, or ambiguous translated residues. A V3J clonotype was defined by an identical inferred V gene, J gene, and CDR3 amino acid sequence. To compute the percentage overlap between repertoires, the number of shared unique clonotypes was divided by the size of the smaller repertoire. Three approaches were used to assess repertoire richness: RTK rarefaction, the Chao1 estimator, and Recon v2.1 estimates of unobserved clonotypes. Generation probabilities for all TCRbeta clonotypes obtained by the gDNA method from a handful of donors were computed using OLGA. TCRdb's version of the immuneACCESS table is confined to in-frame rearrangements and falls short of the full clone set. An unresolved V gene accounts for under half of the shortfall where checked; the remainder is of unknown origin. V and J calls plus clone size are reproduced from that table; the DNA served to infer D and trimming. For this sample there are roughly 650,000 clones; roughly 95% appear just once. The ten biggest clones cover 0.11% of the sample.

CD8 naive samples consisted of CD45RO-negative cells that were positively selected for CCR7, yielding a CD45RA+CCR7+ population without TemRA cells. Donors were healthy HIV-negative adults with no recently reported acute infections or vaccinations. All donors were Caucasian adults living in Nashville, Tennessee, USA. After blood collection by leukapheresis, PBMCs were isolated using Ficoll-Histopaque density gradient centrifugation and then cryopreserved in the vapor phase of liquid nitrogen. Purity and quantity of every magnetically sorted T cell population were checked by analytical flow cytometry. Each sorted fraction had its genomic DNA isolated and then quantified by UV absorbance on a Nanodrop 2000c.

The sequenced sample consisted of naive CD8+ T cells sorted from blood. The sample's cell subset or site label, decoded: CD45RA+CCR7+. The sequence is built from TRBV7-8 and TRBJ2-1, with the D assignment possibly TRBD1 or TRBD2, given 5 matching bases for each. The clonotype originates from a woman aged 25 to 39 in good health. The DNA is TGTGCCAGCAGCTTAGCGGGGACCCCCGTAGACAATGAGCAGTTCTTC. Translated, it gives CASSLAGTPVDNEQFF. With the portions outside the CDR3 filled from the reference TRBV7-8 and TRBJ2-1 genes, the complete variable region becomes GAGVSQSPRYKVAKRGQDVALRCDPISGHVSLFWYQQALGQGPEFLTYFQNEAQLDKSGLPSDRFFAERPEGSVSTLKIQRTQQEDSAVYLCASSLAGTPVDNEQFFGPGTRLTVL.